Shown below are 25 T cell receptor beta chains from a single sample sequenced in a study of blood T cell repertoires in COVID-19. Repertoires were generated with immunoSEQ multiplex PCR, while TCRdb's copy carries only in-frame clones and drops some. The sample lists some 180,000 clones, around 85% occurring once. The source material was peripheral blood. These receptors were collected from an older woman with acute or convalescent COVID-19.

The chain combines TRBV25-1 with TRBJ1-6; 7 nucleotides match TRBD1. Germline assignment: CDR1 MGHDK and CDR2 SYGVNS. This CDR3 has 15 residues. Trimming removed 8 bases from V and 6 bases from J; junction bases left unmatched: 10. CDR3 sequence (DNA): TGTGCCAGCCAAGAACCGGGACAGCGTAATTCACCCCTCCACTTT. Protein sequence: CASQEPGQRNSPLHF.

As DNA, the CDR3 is TGTGCCAGCAGCGCCGGCCGGGACAGGGGATGGGAGCAGTACTTC. Translation: CASSAGRDRGWEQYF. The chain recombines TRBV9 with TRBJ2-7, with 10 bases lining up with TRBD1. The CDR3 runs to 15 residues. Germline V CDR1 and CDR2: SGDLS, YYNGEE. Germline trimming cut 3 bases from V and 7 bases from J; bases unmatched to any gene: 10.

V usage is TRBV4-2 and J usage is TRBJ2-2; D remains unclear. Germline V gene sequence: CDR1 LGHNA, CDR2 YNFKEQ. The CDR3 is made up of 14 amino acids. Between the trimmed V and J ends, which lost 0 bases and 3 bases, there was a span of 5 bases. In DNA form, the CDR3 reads TGTGCCAGCAGCCAAGATCCGTACACCGGGGAGCTGTTTTTT. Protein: CASSQDPYTGELFF.

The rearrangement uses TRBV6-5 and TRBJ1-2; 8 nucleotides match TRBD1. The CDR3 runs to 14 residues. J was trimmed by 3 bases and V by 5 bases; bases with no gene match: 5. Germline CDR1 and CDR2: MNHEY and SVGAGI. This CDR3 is CASSRDRTHYGYTF. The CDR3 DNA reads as TGTGCCAGCAGTCGGGACAGGACCCACTATGGCTACACCTTC.

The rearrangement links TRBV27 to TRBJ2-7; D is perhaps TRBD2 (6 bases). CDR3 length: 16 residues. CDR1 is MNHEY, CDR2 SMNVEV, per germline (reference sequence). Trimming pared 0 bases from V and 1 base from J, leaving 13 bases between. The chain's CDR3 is CASSLSGQRVSYEQYF. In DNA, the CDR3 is TGTGCCAGCAGTTTATCAGGCCAGCGGGTTTCCTACGAGCAGTACTTC.

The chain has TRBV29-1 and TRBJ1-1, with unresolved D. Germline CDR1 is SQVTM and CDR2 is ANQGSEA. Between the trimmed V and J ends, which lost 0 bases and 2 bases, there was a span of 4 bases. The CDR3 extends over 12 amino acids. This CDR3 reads CSVEDTNTEAFF. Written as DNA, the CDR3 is TGCAGCGTTGAAGATACAAACACTGAAGCTTTCTTT.

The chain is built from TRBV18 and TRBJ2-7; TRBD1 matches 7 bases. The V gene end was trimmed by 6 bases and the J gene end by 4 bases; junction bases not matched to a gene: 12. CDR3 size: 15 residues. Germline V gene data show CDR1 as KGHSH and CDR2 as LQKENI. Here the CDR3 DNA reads TGTGCCAGCTCGCTTTATGGGACAGCTGCATACGAGCAGTACGTC. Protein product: CASSLYGTAAYEQYV.

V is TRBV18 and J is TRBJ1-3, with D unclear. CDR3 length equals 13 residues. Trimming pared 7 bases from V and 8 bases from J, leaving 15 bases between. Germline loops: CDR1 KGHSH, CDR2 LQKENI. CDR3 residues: CASFTSVSDTIYF. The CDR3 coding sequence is TGTGCCAGCTTCACTAGCGTTTCTGACACCATATATTTT. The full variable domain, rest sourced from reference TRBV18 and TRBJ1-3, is NAGVMQNPRHLVRRRGQEARLRCSPMKGHSHVYWYRQLPEEGLKFMVYLQKENIIDESGMPKERFSAEFPKEGPSILRIQQVVRGDSAAYFCASFTSVSDTIYFGEGSWLTVV.

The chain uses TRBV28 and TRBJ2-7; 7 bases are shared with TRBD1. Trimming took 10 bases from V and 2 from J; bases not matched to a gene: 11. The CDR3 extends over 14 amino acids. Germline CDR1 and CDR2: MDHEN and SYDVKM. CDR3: CATASGTATYEQYF. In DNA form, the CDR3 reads TGTGCCACAGCGTCCGGGACAGCTACCTACGAGCAGTACTTC.

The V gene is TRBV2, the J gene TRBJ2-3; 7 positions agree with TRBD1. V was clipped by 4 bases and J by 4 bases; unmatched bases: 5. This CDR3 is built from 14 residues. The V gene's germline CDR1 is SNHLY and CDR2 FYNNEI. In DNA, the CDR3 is TGTGCCAGCAGTGCTTACAGGGGACCAGATACGCAGTATTTT. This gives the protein CASSAYRGPDTQYF.

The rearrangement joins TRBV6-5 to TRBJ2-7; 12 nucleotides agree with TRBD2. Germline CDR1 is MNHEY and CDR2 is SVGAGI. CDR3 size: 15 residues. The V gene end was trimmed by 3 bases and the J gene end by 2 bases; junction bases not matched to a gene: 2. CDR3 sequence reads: CASSYTSGRPYEQYF. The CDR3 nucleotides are TGTGCCAGCAGTTATACTAGCGGGAGGCCCTACGAGCAGTACTTC.

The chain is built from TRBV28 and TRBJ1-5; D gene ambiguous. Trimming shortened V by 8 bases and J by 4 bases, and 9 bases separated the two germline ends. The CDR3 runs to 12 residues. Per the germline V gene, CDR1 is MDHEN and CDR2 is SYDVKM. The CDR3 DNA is TGTGCCAGCTCGGCCGGGAATCAGCCCCAGCATTTT. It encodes CASSAGNQPQHF.

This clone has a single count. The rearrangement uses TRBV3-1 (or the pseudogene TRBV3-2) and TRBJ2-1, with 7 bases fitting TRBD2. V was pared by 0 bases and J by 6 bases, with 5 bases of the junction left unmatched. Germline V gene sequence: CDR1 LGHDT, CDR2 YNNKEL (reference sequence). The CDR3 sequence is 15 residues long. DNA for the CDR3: TGTGCCAGCAGCCAAGAGGCGGGAGCATCCAATGAGCAGTTCTTC. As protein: CASSQEAGASNEQFF.

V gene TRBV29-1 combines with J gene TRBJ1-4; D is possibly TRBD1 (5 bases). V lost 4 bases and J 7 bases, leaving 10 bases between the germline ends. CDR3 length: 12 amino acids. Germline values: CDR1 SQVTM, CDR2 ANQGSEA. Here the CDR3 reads CSVGGHPEKLFF. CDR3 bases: TGCAGCGTTGGAGGACATCCTGAAAAACTGTTTTTT.

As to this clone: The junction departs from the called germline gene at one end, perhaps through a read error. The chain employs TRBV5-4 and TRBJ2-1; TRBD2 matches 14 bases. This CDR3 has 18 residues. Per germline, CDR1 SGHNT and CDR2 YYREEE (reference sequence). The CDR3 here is CASSAGLAGVGAYNEQFF. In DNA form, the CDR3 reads TGTGCCAGCAGCGCGGGACTAGCGGGAGTAGGCGCCTATAATGAGCAGTTCTTC.

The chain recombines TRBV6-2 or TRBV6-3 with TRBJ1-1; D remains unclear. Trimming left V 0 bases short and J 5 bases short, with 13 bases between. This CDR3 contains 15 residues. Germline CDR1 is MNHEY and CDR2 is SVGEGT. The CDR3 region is CASSYSIPRGTEAFF. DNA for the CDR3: TGTGCCAGCAGTTACTCAATTCCTCGGGGTACTGAAGCTTTCTTT.

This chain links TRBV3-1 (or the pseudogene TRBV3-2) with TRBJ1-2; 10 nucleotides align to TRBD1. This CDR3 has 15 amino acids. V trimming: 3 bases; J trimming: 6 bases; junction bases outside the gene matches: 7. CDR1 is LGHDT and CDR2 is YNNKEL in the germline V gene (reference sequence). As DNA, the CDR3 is TGTGCCAGCAGCCAGGCCGGGGACAGGGGAGATGGCTACACCTTC. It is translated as CASSQAGDRGDGYTF.

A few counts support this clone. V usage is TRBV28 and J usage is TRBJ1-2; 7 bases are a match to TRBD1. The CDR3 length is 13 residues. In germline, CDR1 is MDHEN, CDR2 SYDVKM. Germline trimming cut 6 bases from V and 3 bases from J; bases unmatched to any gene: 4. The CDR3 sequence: CASSSGTDYGYTF. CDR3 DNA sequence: TGTGCCAGCAGCTCCGGGACAGACTATGGCTACACCTTC.

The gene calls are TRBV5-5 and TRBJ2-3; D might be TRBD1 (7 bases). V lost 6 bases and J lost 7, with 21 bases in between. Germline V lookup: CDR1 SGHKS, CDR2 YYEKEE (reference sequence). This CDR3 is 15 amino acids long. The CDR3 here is CASNPPQGGPYTQYF. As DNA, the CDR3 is TGTGCCAGCAACCCGCCTCAGGGGGGCCCATATACGCAGTATTTT. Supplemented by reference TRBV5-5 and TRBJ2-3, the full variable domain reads DAGVTQSPTHLIKTRGQQVTLRCSPISGHKSVSWYQQVLGQGPQFIFQYYEKEERGRGNFPDRFSARQFPNYSSELNVNALLLGDSALYLCASNPPQGGPYTQYFGPGTRLTVL.

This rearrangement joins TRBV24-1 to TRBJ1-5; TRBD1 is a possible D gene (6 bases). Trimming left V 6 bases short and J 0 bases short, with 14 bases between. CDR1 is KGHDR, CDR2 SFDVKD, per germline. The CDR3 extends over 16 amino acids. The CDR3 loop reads CATSRGGQTSNQPQHF. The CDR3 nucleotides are TGTGCCACCAGTCGGGGTGGACAGACTAGCAATCAGCCCCAGCATTTT.

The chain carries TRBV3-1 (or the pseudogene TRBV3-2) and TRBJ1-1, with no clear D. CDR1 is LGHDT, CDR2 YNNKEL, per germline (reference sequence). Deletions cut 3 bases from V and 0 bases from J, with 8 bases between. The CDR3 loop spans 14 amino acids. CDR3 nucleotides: TGTGCCAGCAGCCAGTCCCTTATGAACACTGAAGCTTTCTTT. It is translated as CASSQSLMNTEAFF.

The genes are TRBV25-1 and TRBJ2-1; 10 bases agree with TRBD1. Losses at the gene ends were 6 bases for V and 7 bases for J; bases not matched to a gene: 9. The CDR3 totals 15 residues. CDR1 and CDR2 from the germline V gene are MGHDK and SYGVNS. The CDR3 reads CASRPGTGASNEQFF. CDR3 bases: TGTGCCAGCAGGCCCGGGACAGGGGCAAGTAATGAGCAGTTCTTC.

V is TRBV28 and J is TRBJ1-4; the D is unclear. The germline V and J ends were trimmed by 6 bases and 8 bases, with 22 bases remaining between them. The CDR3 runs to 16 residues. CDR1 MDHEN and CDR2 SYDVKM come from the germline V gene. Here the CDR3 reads CASRDPGSPSGEKLFF. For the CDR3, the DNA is TGTGCCAGCAGAGACCCTGGAAGCCCCTCGGGAGAAAAACTGTTTTTT.

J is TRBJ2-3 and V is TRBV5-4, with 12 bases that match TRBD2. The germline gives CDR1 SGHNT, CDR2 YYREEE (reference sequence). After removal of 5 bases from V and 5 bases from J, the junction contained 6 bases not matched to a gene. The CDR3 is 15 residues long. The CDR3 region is CASSSGLAGRDTQYF. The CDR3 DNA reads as TGTGCCAGCAGTTCCGGACTAGCGGGAAGAGATACGCAGTATTTT.

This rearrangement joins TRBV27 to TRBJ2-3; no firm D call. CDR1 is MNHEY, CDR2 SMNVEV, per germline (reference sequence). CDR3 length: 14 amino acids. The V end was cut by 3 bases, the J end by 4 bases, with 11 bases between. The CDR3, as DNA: TGTGCCAGCAGTTTGGGCCCACCCCCAGATACGCAGTATTTT. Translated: CASSLGPPPDTQYF.